Below, 11 T cell receptor beta chains from the same sample are listed, as sequenced in a study of CD8 T cells in Susac syndrome. cDNA came from roughly 0.53 to 1 ug RNA primed by random hexamers. TCRdb re-called the immunoSEQ multiplex PCR reads through MiXCR, storing one row per CDR3 protein. The sample has about 210,000 distinct CDR3 sequences, 95% seen once. Sequencing was done on a sample of CD4+ T cells from PBMCs. The receptors here all came from a human donor with multiple sclerosis.

V and J are TRBV23-1 and TRBJ2-6, with no clear D. TRBV23-1 is known as an ORF, though its function is uncertain. The CDR3 is made up of 17 amino acids. V was cut by 2 bases and J by 1 base, with 12 bases left in between. DNA for the CDR3: TGCGCCAGCAGTCAAGCGGTATCAGGTTCTGGGGCCAACGTCCTGACTTTC. This sequence encodes CASSQAVSGSGANVLTF.

V gene TRBV28 combines with J gene TRBJ1-5; 9 nucleotides match TRBD1. CDR3 size: 14 residues. Germline trimming cut 5 bases from V and 4 bases from J; bases unmatched to any gene: 3. Germline loops: CDR1 MDHEN, CDR2 SYDVKM. This CDR3 reads CASSHRGPNQPQHF. The CDR3, as DNA: TGTGCCAGCAGTCACAGGGGGCCGAATCAGCCCCAGCATTTT.

CDR3 residues: CSARGLWTGNSYEQYF. The CDR3 DNA reads TGCAGTGCTAGAGGACTTTGGACGGGGAACTCCTACGAGCAGTACTTC. The rearrangement uses TRBV20-1 and TRBJ2-7; a possible D gene is TRBD2 (5 bases). The CDR3 loop spans 16 amino acids. CDR1 DFQATT and CDR2 SNEGSKA come from the germline V gene (reference sequence). Trimming stripped 1 base from V and 0 bases from J, with 16 bases between.

The chain links TRBV2 to TRBJ1-1; 7 nucleotides line up with TRBD1. The germline V gene has CDR1 SNHLY and CDR2 FYNNEI. The CDR3 is 15 amino acids. The V and J ends lost 6 bases and 5 bases, in that order; junction bases with no gene match: 12. CDR3 nucleotides: TGTGCCAGCAGCCGACAGGGCCAGGGGACGACTGAAGCTTTCTTT. Translation: CASSRQGQGTTEAFF.

This sequence joins TRBV21-1 and TRBJ1-5. TRBV21-1 is annotated as a pseudogene. The CDR3 has 18 amino acids. The CDR3 sequence is CASSKGRRIVFSNQPQHF. CDR3 in DNA: TGTGCCAGCAGCAAAGGGAGGCGGATAGTCTTCAGCAATCAGCCCCAGCATTTT.

This chain connects TRBV20-1 to TRBJ2-4, with 9 positions matching TRBD2. The CDR3 consists of 15 residues. After removal of 1 base from V and 4 bases from J, the junction contained 5 bases not matched to a gene. Germline V gene data show CDR1 as DFQATT and CDR2 as SNEGSKA (reference sequence). The CDR3 region is CSARVSGSDKNIQYF. The CDR3 region has the DNA TGCAGTGCTAGAGTTAGCGGGAGCGATAAAAACATTCAGTACTTC.

V usage is TRBV12-3 or TRBV12-4 and J usage is TRBJ2-5; no clear D gene. There are 15 residues in the CDR3. Trimming cost V 5 bases and J 5 bases, with 18 bases left between them. CDR3 loop: CASSRQPRVGETQYF. Here the CDR3 DNA reads TGTGCCAGCAGTCGCCAACCTAGGGTAGGGGAGACCCAGTACTTC.

The CDR3 sequence: CASSLPGANVLTF. DNA for the CDR3: TGTGCCAGCAGCCTCCCTGGGGCCAACGTCCTGACTTTC. The chain uses TRBV3-1 and TRBJ2-6; D remains ambiguous. Trimming removed 4 bases at V and 2 bases at J, with 3 bases between. Germline values: CDR1 LGHDT, CDR2 YNNKEL (reference sequence). This CDR3 spans 13 amino acids. Drawing the rest from reference TRBV3-1 and TRBJ2-6, the complete variable domain is DTAVSQTPKYLVTQMGNDKSIKCEQNLGHDTMYWYKQDSKKFLKIMFSYNNKELIINETVPNRFSPKSPDKAHLNLHINSLELGDSAVYFCASSLPGANVLTFGAGSRLTVL.

The rearrangement uses TRBV30 and TRBJ1-2; 9 bases are shared with TRBD1. CDR1 is GTSNPN and CDR2 is SVGIG in the germline V gene (reference sequence). There are 15 residues in the CDR3. Unmatched junction bases numbered 8, after V lost 0 bases and J lost 6 bases. CDR3 amino acids: CAWSVRRDRVDGYTF. CDR3 sequence (DNA): TGTGCCTGGAGTGTACGGCGGGACAGGGTTGATGGCTACACCTTC.

This clonotype turned up a few times. This chain joins TRBV29-1 and TRBJ2-7; no firm D call. This CDR3 has 14 residues. The V end was cut by 2 bases, the J end by 7 bases, with 18 bases between. Germline loops: CDR1 SQVTM, CDR2 ANQGSEA. CDR3 nucleotides: TGCAGCGTTGAATTAAGTGATCTGCTCGGAGAGCAGTACTTC. It specifies CSVELSDLLGEQYF.

This chain links TRBV6-2 or TRBV6-3 with TRBJ2-1, with 12 bases aligning to TRBD2. CDR3 length: 17 amino acids. CDR1 and CDR2 from the germline V gene are MNHEY and SVGEGT. V lost 6 bases, J lost 6 bases, and 12 bases stayed unmatched. CDR3 loop: CASRSSGGASAGNEQFF. The DNA of the CDR3 is TGTGCCAGCAGGTCTAGCGGGGGGGCCTCAGCTGGCAATGAGCAGTTCTTC.